This TCR beta chain stems from a study of beta chain features in type 1 diabetes. This CDR3 has 14 amino acids. With 5 bases removed from V and 5 bases from J, the gap between germline ends came to 17 bases. From germline, CDR1 is SGDLS and CDR2 YYNGEE. Study results and limitations: Naive, central memory and Treg TCRB repertoires seemed to resemble each other more closely in patients than they did in healthy donors. Type 1 diabetes patients had moderately but significantly shorter TCRB CDR3s in all four CD4+ subsets.

Investigators reverse transcribed all isolated RNA, so they sequenced expressed TCRB transcripts. Assay: immunoSEQ multiplex PCR; the TCRdb copy retains only in-frame clones and omits some. The sample yields over 200,000 clones, roughly 10% seen once. This clone came up a few times. The antigen is unknown. V is TRBV9 and J is TRBJ2-7; D is undetermined. The sequence was obtained from a man aged 25 to 40 with type 1 diabetes. Input material: naive CD4+ T cells from blood. CDR3 residues: CASSPREVPHEQYF. The DNA of the CDR3 is TGTGCCAGCAGTCCCCGAGAAGTCCCCCACGAGCAGTACTTC.